One sample yielded the 2 T cell receptor beta chains listed below, sequenced in a study of CD8 T cells in ankylosing spondylitis. In TCRdb, the 5' RACE reads were re-called with MiXCR into one record per CDR3 protein. Among 250,000 to 350,000 distinct CDR3 sequences, around 20% were seen once, and the ten largest hold roughly 4%. The sequenced sample was blood, either unsorted or a sorted T cell fraction (not recorded which). All receptors come from a female donor with ankylosing spondylitis or in good health (not recorded which).

This chain links TRBV7-2 with TRBJ2-5; D possibly matches TRBD1 or TRBD2 (5 bases each). The CDR3 covers 15 residues. V was pared by 1 base and J by 2 bases, with 11 bases between. CDR1 and CDR2 (germline): SGHTA, FQGNSA. As DNA, the CDR3 is TGTGCCAGCAGCTTAGAGGGGACGTTGCAAGAGACCCAGTACTTC. It encodes CASSLEGTLQETQYF.

The rearrangement joins TRBV29-1 to TRBJ1-1, with D unclear. This CDR3 region has 12 residues. Trimming removed 2 bases at V and 2 bases at J, with 6 bases between. Germline V CDR1 and CDR2: SQVTM, ANQGSEA. This CDR3 is CSVERVNTEAFF. The CDR3 DNA reads as TGCAGCGTTGAAAGAGTAAACACTGAAGCTTTCTTT.